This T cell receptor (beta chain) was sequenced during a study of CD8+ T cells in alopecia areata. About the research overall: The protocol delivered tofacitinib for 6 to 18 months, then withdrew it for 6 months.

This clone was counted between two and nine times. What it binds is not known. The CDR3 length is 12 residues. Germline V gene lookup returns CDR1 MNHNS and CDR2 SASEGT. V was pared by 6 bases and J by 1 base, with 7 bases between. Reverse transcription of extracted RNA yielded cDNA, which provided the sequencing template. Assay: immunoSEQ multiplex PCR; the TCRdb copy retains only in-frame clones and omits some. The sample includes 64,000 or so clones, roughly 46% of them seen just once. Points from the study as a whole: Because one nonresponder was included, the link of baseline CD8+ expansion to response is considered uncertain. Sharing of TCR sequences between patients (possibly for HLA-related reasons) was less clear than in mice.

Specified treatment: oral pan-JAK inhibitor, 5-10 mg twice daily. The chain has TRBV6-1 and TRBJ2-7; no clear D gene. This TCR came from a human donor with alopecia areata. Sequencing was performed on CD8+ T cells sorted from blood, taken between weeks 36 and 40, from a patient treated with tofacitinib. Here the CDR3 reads CASSVASYEQYF. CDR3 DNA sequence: TGTGCCAGCAGCGTAGCATCCTACGAGCAGTACTTC.